The subject of this entry is one T cell receptor beta chain. Its antigen specificity is not known. No base-level quality is on record; no much larger clone is a single base apart. In light of the paper, this sample's time point label describes: progressive disease on ibrutinib. For TCR beta library preparation, about 2 micrograms of genomic DNA were isolated from cryopreserved PBMCs. High-throughput TCR beta sequencing was performed on longitudinal blood samples from CLL patients receiving ibrutinib monotherapy. Patients were enrolled in a phase 2 open-label single-center ibrutinib monotherapy trial. Unmatched junction bases come to 11, with V trimmed by 4 bases and J by 14 bases. Looking up the germline V gene (reference sequence) yields CDR1 LNHDA and CDR2 SQIVND. The CDR3 holds 14 amino acids from the cysteine to the phenylalanine. This entry keeps only the CDR3 DNA: 42 bases, framed from base 1.

The data originate from a study of cytotoxic CD8 clonotypes in ibrutinib-treated CLL (dated by TCRdb to about 2021). The study in broad terms: The cohort included about 15 treatment-naive and approximately eleven relapsed/refractory patients; about 17 were IGHV unmutated. Longitudinal samples were obtainable from about 30% of the 86 participants in the trial. All remission and progressive disease samples were collected while patients were still receiving ibrutinib. An average of about 250,000 productive templates and 94,082 productive rearrangements was obtained per sample. Cryopreserved peripheral blood mononuclear cells were obtained before treatment, at response, and at either sustained remission or disease progression. Response samples were taken after a median of approximately eleven months on treatment, ranging from about 6 to 40 months. Responses were partial in about 25 patients and complete in 2; after median roughly 69 months follow-up, roughly 14 stayed in remission and approximately 12 progressed. Results and caveats for the whole study, not just this receptor: Sampling times were not matched between patients in sustained remission and patients whose disease was progressing, and lymph node repertoires were not examined. Clonality rose at ibrutinib response, remained stable during sustained remission, and dropped back toward baseline at progression. Public clonotypes were rare and either shrank or stayed stable during treatment, and the rise in clonality at ibrutinib response reflected expansion of private clonotypes. At baseline, clonality was higher than in age-matched healthy donors and showed a strong correlation with circulating CD8+ T-cell counts.

The goal of deep resolution MiSeq sequencing was a depth between 1 in 1 million and 1 in 200,000 T cells, and coverage averaged 10x per clonotype. The immunoSEQ hsTCRB Kit was used to generate the TCR beta libraries. As for how the authors treated the data: Data were analyzed with ImmunoSEQ Data Assistant and ImmunoSEQ Analyzer, with V, D and J genes assigned per IMGT definitions. Clonality was computed as one minus normalized Shannon entropy of productive rearrangement frequencies, ranging from 0 to 1. Public clonotype analysis was restricted to overrepresented clonotypes comprising at least 0.05% of each patient's repertoire. About a dozen repertoires from age-matched healthy donors, obtained from immuneACCESS, served as clonality controls. The immuneACCESS repertoire file appears here via TCRdb, limited to in-frame rearrangements. These files lack a portion of the clones; in checked studies, under half of the deficit traces to unresolved V genes, and the cause of the others is not known. V and J calls and clone size are those listed in that table; D and trimming were worked out from the DNA. The sample contains roughly 53,000 clones, approximately 54% of them found a single time. Together, the top ten hold more than 20% of the sample.

The chain joins TRBV19 to TRBJ1-6; TRBD1 matches 7 bases in the middle. This specimen consisted of PBMCs, obtained at disease progression, from a patient treated with ibrutinib. This TCR was recovered from a human donor with chronic lymphocytic leukemia. The DNA sequence is TGTGCCAGTAGTACCGGGACAGTAGAGCGCACCCTCCACTTT. The translation is CASSTGTVERTLHF.